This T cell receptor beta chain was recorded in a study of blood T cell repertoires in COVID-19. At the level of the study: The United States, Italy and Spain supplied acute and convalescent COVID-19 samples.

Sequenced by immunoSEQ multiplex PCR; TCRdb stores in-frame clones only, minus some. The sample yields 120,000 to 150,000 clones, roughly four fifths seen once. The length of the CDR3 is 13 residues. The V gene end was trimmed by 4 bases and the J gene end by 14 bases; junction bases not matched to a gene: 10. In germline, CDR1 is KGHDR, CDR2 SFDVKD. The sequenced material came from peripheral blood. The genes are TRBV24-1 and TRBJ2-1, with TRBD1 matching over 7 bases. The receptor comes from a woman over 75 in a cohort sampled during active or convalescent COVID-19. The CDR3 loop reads CATSEMDRQGEFF. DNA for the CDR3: TGTGCCACCAGTGAAATGGACAGGCAAGGGGAGTTCTTC.